Below are 23 T cell receptor beta chains sequenced from a single sample in a study of T-cell reconstitution after alpha-beta-depleted transplantation in children. It was with unique molecular identifiers that the TCRbeta library was prepared. TCRdb reprocessed the PCR reads with MiXCR, giving one entry per CDR3 protein. The repertoire consists of a few hundred thousand distinct CDR3 sequences, with about a quarter occurring once and the leading ten covering about 35%. Sequencing was performed on PBMCs, taken before TCRalphabeta/CD19-depleted stem cell transplant. The receptors here all came from a boy in the first two years of life with Wiskott-Aldrich syndrome, due to receive a stem cell transplant.

This chain uses TRBV5-1 with TRBJ2-3; possibly TRBD2 for D (6 bases). Per germline, CDR1 SGHRS and CDR2 YFSETQ. This CDR3 region has 15 residues. Between the trimmed V and J ends, which lost 1 base and 6 bases, there was a span of 15 bases. DNA of the CDR3: TGCGCCAGCAGCTTGCGCGGGGTGAACAGGGATACGCAGTATTTT. Protein product: CASSLRGVNRDTQYF.

The gene calls are TRBV7-9 and TRBJ1-3; D unresolved. The CDR3 runs 14 residues. V lost 5 bases and J 0 bases, leaving 8 bases between the germline ends. In germline, CDR1 is SEHNR, CDR2 FQNEAQ (reference sequence). The DNA of the CDR3 is TGTGCCAGCAGCCGCCCGTCCTCTGGAAACACCATATATTTT. The encoded protein is CASSRPSSGNTIYF.

This chain uses TRBV27 with TRBJ2-5; the D gene is possibly TRBD2 (5 bases). V was cut by 2 bases and J by 5 bases, with 15 bases left in between. Germline CDR1 is MNHEY and CDR2 is SMNVEV (reference sequence). The CDR3 has 15 residues. This chain's CDR3 is CASSLGRLALETQYF. In DNA form, the CDR3 reads TGTGCCAGCAGTTTAGGCAGGCTAGCTTTGGAGACCCAGTACTTC.

This clonotype has a handful of counts. The rearrangement links TRBV20-1 to TRBJ2-3, with 8 bases matching TRBD2. Trimming at V came to 2 bases and at J to 4 bases, leaving 14 bases not matched to a gene. Germline V gives CDR1 DFQATT, CDR2 SNEGSKA (reference sequence). The CDR3 totals 17 residues. DNA of the CDR3: TGCAGTGCTAGAAGGATTAGCGGGGCCAAACCCGCAGATACGCAGTATTTT. Its protein product is CSARRISGAKPADTQYF.

The chain joins TRBV20-1 to TRBJ1-2; TRBD1 might be the D (5 bases). CDR3 length: 12 amino acids. V was clipped by 4 bases and J by 4 bases, with 10 bases between them. Germline V CDR1 and CDR2: DFQATT, SNEGSKA (reference sequence). This chain's CDR3 is CSATGPPYGYTF. The CDR3 DNA reads as TGCAGTGCTACAGGGCCCCCCTATGGCTACACCTTC.

V gene TRBV5-1 combines with J gene TRBJ2-7, with unresolved D. Germline V gene data show CDR1 as SGHRS and CDR2 as YFSETQ. This CDR3 region has 13 residues. Trimming shortened V by 2 bases and J by 1 base, and 7 bases separated the two germline ends. DNA of the CDR3: TGCGCCAGCAGCTTTCGACTGTCCTACGAGCAGTACTTC. This translates into CASSFRLSYEQYF.

This clonotype has more than one count but fewer than ten. V is TRBV2 and J is TRBJ2-3; D uncertain. Trimming stripped 2 bases from V and 3 bases from J, with 15 bases between. The germline V gene has CDR1 SNHLY and CDR2 FYNNEI. The CDR3 extends over 16 amino acids. The CDR3 loop is CASSENGVLWTDTQYF. Written as DNA, the CDR3 is TGTGCCAGCAGTGAAAACGGAGTTCTCTGGACAGATACGCAGTATTTT.

J is TRBJ2-1 and V is TRBV5-1; D not resolved. Germline CDR1 is SGHRS and CDR2 is YFSETQ. This CDR3 is 15 amino acids long. V was clipped by 2 bases and J by 3 bases, with 12 bases between them. DNA of the CDR3: TGCGCCAGCAGCTTTGGTGGGAATTTCTACAATGAGCAGTTCTTC. Protein sequence: CASSFGGNFYNEQFF.

This clonotype was seen more than once but under ten times. The chain is built from TRBV28 and TRBJ2-1, with 12 bases that match TRBD2. The germline CDR1 and CDR2 sequences are MDHEN and SYDVKM. The CDR3 runs 15 residues. V gave up 7 bases and J gave up 8 bases; unmatched junction bases: 9. The CDR3 sequence is CASIGLAGPPYEQFF. The CDR3 coding sequence is TGTGCCAGCATTGGACTAGCGGGGCCTCCTTATGAGCAGTTCTTC.

The chain joins TRBV28 to TRBJ1-1; tentatively, D is TRBD1 (6 bases). CDR1 is MDHEN, CDR2 SYDVKM, per germline. The V end lost 11 bases, the J end lost 3 bases, and 19 bases lay between the germline ends. The CDR3 contains 14 residues. In DNA form, the CDR3 reads TGTGCCGCCAAGAGGGGGGACGGGGACACTGAAGCTTTCTTT. Residues: CAAKRGDGDTEAFF.

This clonotype was detected only a few times. The chain recombines TRBV10-2 with TRBJ2-7; D possibly corresponds to TRBD1 (5 bases). Trimming took 4 bases from V and 2 from J, leaving 15 bases between them. Per the germline V gene, CDR1 is WSHSY and CDR2 is SAAADI. The CDR3 is 15 residues long. The CDR3 DNA sequence: TGCGCCAGCAGTGGTCCAGGGTTAATGACCTACGAGCAGTACTTC. It encodes CASSGPGLMTYEQYF.

This clonotype was recorded a few times. The rearrangement joins TRBV5-1 to TRBJ2-7; D is possibly TRBD1 (7 bases). CDR1 is SGHRS, CDR2 YFSETQ, per germline. The CDR3 sequence is 15 residues long. Trimming left V 3 bases short and J 1 base short, with 14 bases between. DNA for the CDR3: TGCGCCAGCAGCTGGGGGGACAGACCTTCCTACGAGCAGTACTTC. Translating gives CASSWGDRPSYEQYF.

This clonotype was detected a few times. V is TRBV30 and J is TRBJ2-1, with 10 bases that match TRBD2. CDR1 is GTSNPN, CDR2 SVGIG, per germline (reference sequence). V lost 4 bases and J lost 8; bases outside the gene matches: 5. The CDR3 extends over 13 amino acids. The CDR3: CAWTSGRFDEQFF. CDR3 sequence (DNA): TGTGCCTGGACTAGCGGGAGATTCGATGAGCAGTTCTTC.

This clonotype was recorded a few times. The chain joins TRBV12-3 or TRBV12-4 to TRBJ2-3, with 10 bases aligning to TRBD2. After removal of 6 bases from V and 5 bases from J, the junction contained 5 bases not matched to a gene. The CDR3 extends over 14 amino acids. The CDR3 sequence is CASRKAGGRDTQYF. CDR3 bases: TGTGCCAGCAGGAAAGCGGGAGGGCGAGATACGCAGTATTTT.

Turning to this clonotype: Mismatch with germline at one junction end may stem from a read error. The rearrangement joins TRBV6-5 to TRBJ2-3; no clear D. CDR1 is MNHEY and CDR2 is SVGAGI in the germline V gene. The length of the CDR3 is 13 residues. The CDR3 reads CASSYPGTDAQYF. CDR3 bases: TGTGCCAGCAGTTACCCGGGCACAGATGCGCAGTATTTT.

This clonotype was seen a handful of times. The chain employs TRBV10-2 and TRBJ2-1, with 7 bases lining up with TRBD2. Germline CDR1 and CDR2: WSHSY and SAAADI. Losses at the gene ends were 5 bases for V and 0 bases for J; bases not matched to a gene: 4. The CDR3 is made up of 15 amino acids. The CDR3 bases are TGCGCCAGCAGTAGACTAGCAAGCTCCTACAATGAGCAGTTCTTC. Protein: CASSRLASSYNEQFF.

This clonotype occurred a few times. The chain couples TRBV5-1 to TRBJ2-1, with 11 bases matching TRBD1. CDR3 length: 14 residues. CDR1 is SGHRS and CDR2 is YFSETQ in the germline V gene. V was pared by 4 bases and J by 8 bases, with 5 bases of the junction left unmatched. The chain's CDR3 is CASSRTGGEDEQFF. The CDR3 DNA is TGCGCCAGCAGCCGGACAGGGGGCGAGGATGAGCAGTTCTTC.

This clonotype appeared a few times. The chain uses TRBV11-2 and TRBJ2-3, with D perhaps assigned TRBD1 or TRBD2 (5 bases each). This CDR3 is 13 amino acids long. Germline V gene lookup returns CDR1 SGHAT and CDR2 FQNNGV. V was trimmed by 5 bases and J by 4 bases, leaving 10 bases between them. The CDR3 spells CASSRGRADTQYF. The DNA for the CDR3 is TGTGCCAGCAGCCGGGGACGGGCAGATACGCAGTATTTT.

This rearrangement joins TRBV29-1 to TRBJ1-2; 12 bases align to TRBD1. Germline-derived CDR1 and CDR2 are SQVTM and ANQGSEA. This CDR3 comprises 15 residues. Trimming at V came to 4 bases and at J to 3 bases, leaving 6 bases not matched to a gene. The CDR3 DNA reads as TGCAGCGTTGCTGGGACAGGGGGCATGTACTATGGCTACACCTTC. Amino acids: CSVAGTGGMYYGYTF.

The chain couples TRBV29-1 to TRBJ2-5, with 7 bases identical to TRBD2. Trimming at V came to 2 bases and at J to 1 base, leaving 1 base not matched to a gene. Germline V gives CDR1 SQVTM, CDR2 ANQGSEA. The CDR3 consists of 13 residues. CDR3 sequence (DNA): TGCAGCGTTGAACGGGAGGCCCAAGAGACCCAGTACTTC. This sequence encodes CSVEREAQETQYF.

This clonotype has more than one count but fewer than ten. This rearrangement joins TRBV24-1 to TRBJ2-1; 9 positions match TRBD2. The V and J ends lost 3 bases and 0 bases, in that order; junction bases with no gene match: 8. The germline V gene has CDR1 KGHDR and CDR2 SFDVKD. CDR3 length equals 18 residues. The CDR3 DNA is TGTGCCACCAGTGATATCCGACGCGGGAGGGCCTCCTACAATGAGCAGTTCTTC. Translated, it gives CATSDIRRGRASYNEQFF.

This clonotype was observed a few times. The rearrangement uses TRBV5-1 and TRBJ2-2, with a possible D match to TRBD1 (6 bases). CDR3 length equals 15 residues. Looked up from germline, CDR1 is SGHRS and CDR2 is YFSETQ. The V end was cut by 3 bases, the J end by 3 bases, with 12 bases between. The CDR3 coding sequence is TGCGCCAGCAGCTGGGGACATCGGGACACCGGGGAGCTGTTTTTT. Translated: CASSWGHRDTGELFF.

This clonotype was observed a few times. The chain employs TRBV20-1 and TRBJ2-3; TRBD2 might be the D (6 bases). Germline CDR1 DFQATT, CDR2 SNEGSKA (reference sequence). Trimming pared 3 bases from V and 3 bases from J, leaving 16 bases between. The CDR3 totals 15 residues. The CDR3 DNA sequence: TGCAGTGCTAGCGACCTAGGAGGGGTGACAGATACGCAGTATTTT. It is translated as CSASDLGGVTDTQYF.